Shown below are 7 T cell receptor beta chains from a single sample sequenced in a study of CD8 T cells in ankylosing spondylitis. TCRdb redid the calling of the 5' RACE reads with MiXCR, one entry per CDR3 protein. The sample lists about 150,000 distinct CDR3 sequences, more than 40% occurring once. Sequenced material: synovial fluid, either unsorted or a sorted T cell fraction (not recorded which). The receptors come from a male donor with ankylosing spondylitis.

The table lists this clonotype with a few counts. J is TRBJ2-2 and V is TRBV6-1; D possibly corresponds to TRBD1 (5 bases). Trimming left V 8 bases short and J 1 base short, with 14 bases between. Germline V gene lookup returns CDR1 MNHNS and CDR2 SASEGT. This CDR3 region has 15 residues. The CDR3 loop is CASAIGHQNTGELFF. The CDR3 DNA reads TGTGCCAGCGCTATAGGACATCAGAACACCGGGGAGCTGTTTTTT.

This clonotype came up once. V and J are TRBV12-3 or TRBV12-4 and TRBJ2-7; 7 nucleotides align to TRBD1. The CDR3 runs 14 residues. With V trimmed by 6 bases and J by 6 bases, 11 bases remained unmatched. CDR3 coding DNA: TGTGCCAGCAGCCCAGCCTTCTACAGGGGCGAGCAGTACTTC. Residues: CASSPAFYRGEQYF.

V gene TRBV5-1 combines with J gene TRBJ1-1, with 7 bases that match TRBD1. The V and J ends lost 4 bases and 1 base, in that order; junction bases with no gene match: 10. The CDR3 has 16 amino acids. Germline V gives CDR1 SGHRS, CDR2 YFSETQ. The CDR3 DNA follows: TGCGCCAGCAGCCAAAAAAAGTGGACAGGGAACACTGAAGCTTTCTTT. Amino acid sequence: CASSQKKWTGNTEAFF.

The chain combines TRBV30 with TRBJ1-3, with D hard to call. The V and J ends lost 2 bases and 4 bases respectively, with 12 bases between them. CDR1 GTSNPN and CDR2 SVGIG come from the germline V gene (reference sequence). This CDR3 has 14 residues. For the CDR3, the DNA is TGTGCCTGGAGTCGAAACCTTGAAGGAAACACCATATATTTT. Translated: CAWSRNLEGNTIYF.

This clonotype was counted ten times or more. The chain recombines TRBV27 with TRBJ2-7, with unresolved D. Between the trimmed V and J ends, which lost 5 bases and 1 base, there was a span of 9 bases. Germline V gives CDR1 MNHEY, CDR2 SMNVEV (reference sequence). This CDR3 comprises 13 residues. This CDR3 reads CASSVGPSYEQYF. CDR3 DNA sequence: TGTGCCAGCAGTGTCGGGCCTTCCTACGAGCAGTACTTC.

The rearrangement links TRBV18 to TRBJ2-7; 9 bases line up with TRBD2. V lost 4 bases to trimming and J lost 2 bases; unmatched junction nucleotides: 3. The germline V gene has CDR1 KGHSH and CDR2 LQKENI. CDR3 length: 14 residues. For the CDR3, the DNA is TGTGCCAGCTCACTCCGACTAGCGGCCTACGAGCAGTACTTC. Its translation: CASSLRLAAYEQYF.

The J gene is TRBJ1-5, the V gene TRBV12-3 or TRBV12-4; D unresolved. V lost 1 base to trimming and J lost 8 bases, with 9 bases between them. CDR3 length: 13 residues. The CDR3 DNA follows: TGTGCCAGCAGTTTAGGTTTTGCGGAGCCCCAGCATTTT. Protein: CASSLGFAEPQHF.